This T cell receptor (beta chain) originates from a study of cytomegalovirus exposure and HLA in healthy donors. The CDR3 contains 15 residues. The V and J ends lost 2 bases and 0 bases respectively, with 6 bases between them. CDR1 SGDLS and CDR2 YYNGEE come from the germline V gene. PCR used 60 Vbeta primers and 13 Jbeta primers. The assay was immunoSEQ multiplex PCR, and TCRdb's table has in-frame clones only and misses some. The table has around 130,000 clones, more than 80% seen once. Study-wide points: The authors later linked a missense DCLRE1C variant to TCR beta V- and J-gene trimming.

Notes on this clone: Its antigen remains unknown. Other DNA sequences within the sample encode an identical CDR3.

The sample consisted of PBMCs. V and J are TRBV9 and TRBJ1-6; D unclear. The origin of this receptor is a woman in her thirties or forties in good health and CMV-seropositive. CDR3 sequence (DNA): TGTGCCAGCAGCGTGGGGAGCTCCTATAATTCACCCCTCCACTTT. Its protein product is CASSVGSSYNSPLHF.